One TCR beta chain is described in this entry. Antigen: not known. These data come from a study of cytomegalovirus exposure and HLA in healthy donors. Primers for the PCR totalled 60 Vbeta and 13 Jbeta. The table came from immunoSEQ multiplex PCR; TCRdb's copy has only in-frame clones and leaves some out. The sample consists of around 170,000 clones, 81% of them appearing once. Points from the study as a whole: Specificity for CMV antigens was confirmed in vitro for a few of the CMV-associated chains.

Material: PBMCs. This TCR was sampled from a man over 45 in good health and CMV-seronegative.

The CDR3 DNA reads as TGTGCCAGCAGTCATTACAATGAGCAGTTCTTC. It specifies CASSHYNEQFF. The V and J genes are TRBV27 and TRBJ2-1; D unresolved. This CDR3 has 11 amino acids. V was pared by 5 bases and J by 4 bases, with 3 bases between. CDR1 and CDR2 (germline): MNHEY, SMNVEV (reference sequence).